Following are 22 T cell receptor beta chains from one sample sequenced in a study of Ad26.COV2.S vaccination and SARS-CoV-2 variants. Repertoires were generated with immunoSEQ multiplex PCR, while TCRdb's copy carries only in-frame clones and drops some. This table has roughly 420,000 clones, approximately 92% appearing once. Indicated treatment: around 19 received Ad26.COV2.S at low or high dose, single or two shots; 5 received placebo; per-sample allocation not given. On day 63 after the first injection, vaccine and placebo recipients gave samples. The material was peripheral blood, obtained in a trial of Ad26.COV2.S vaccine versus placebo. The receptors were sampled from a person between 18 and 65 years old who received the Ad26.COV2.S COVID-19 vaccine or a placebo.

This chain uses TRBV19 with TRBJ2-1; 13 nucleotides agree with TRBD2. The J segment lost 4 bases and the V segment lost 5 bases, leaving 14 bases of the junction unmatched. The V gene's germline CDR1 is LNHDA and CDR2 SQIVND (reference sequence). CDR3 length: 19 amino acids. This chain's CDR3 is CASSGLLAGGHQGYNEQFF. The CDR3 DNA is TGTGCCAGTAGTGGCTTACTAGCGGGAGGGCACCAAGGTTACAATGAGCAGTTCTTC.

CDR3 protein: CASSPELGTGYNEQFF. For the CDR3, the DNA is TGTGCCAGCAGCCCCGAGTTAGGGACAGGTTACAATGAGCAGTTCTTC. The gene calls are TRBV4-2 and TRBJ2-1, with 8 positions matching TRBD1. CDR3 length equals 16 residues. J was trimmed by 4 bases and V by 4 bases; bases with no gene match: 9. Germline V lookup: CDR1 LGHNA, CDR2 YNFKEQ.

In this sample, this clone turned up a few times. This sequence joins TRBV10-3 and TRBJ2-3; possible D gene TRBD1, 5 bases. The germline V gene has CDR1 ENHRY and CDR2 SYGVKD. Trimming took off 4 bases at V and 2 bases at J, with 10 bases between the two ends. This CDR3 spans 14 amino acids. CDR3 in amino acids: CAISGTGTTDTQYF. The CDR3 DNA sequence: TGTGCCATCAGTGGAACAGGTACCACAGATACGCAGTATTTT.

The chain uses TRBV20-1 and TRBJ2-5, with D uncertain. The CDR3 consists of 10 residues. Between the trimmed V and J ends, which lost 6 bases and 9 bases, there was a span of 11 bases. CDR1 and CDR2 (germline): DFQATT, SNEGSKA (reference sequence). The CDR3 loop is CSAQIPPQYF. The CDR3 nucleotides read TGCAGTGCCCAAATCCCGCCCCAGTACTTC.

V is TRBV12-3 or TRBV12-4 and J is TRBJ1-5; D is unresolved. This CDR3 is 13 amino acids long. The ends were cut back, 3 bases at V and 5 bases at J, with 8 bases in the middle. The CDR3 reads CASSLGIDQPQHF. The CDR3 DNA reads as TGTGCCAGCAGTTTGGGGATTGATCAGCCCCAGCATTTT.

This chain connects TRBV18 to TRBJ2-2; 11 nucleotides line up with TRBD2. V lost 4 bases, J lost 3 bases, and 7 bases stayed unmatched. This CDR3 is 17 amino acids long. The germline V gene encodes CDR1 KGHSH and CDR2 LQKENI. CDR3 bases: TGTGCCAGCTCACTACTCGGGACTAGCGGATACACCGGGGAGCTGTTTTTT. Translating it yields CASSLLGTSGYTGELFF. Complete variable domain (other parts from reference TRBV18 and TRBJ2-2): NAGVMQNPRHLVRRRGQEARLRCSPMKGHSHVYWYRQLPEEGLKFMVYLQKENIIDESGMPKERFSAEFPKEGPSILRIQQVVRGDSAAYFCASSLLGTSGYTGELFFGEGSRLTVL.

CDR3 sequence: CASSRNPGQGNTEAFF. The CDR3 nucleotides are TGTGCCAGTAGTAGAAACCCGGGACAGGGGAACACTGAAGCTTTCTTT. The chain carries TRBV19 and TRBJ1-1, with 9 positions matching TRBD1. Germline loops: CDR1 LNHDA, CDR2 SQIVND (reference sequence). Losses at the gene ends were 4 bases for V and 1 base for J; bases not matched to a gene: 7. The CDR3 sequence is 16 residues long.

This chain links TRBV18 with TRBJ2-7, with D unresolved. The germline gives CDR1 KGHSH, CDR2 LQKENI. Deletions cut 3 bases from V and 3 bases from J, with 12 bases between. This CDR3 contains 14 residues. The CDR3 loop reads CASSPKTDSYEQYV. CDR3 nucleotides: TGTGCCAGCTCACCCAAGACGGATAGCTACGAGCAGTACGTC.

This clone occurred a few times. The rearrangement uses TRBV13 and TRBJ2-7; D is uncertain. The CDR3 is made up of 11 amino acids. V lost 1 base and J 6 bases, leaving 4 bases between the germline ends. Germline V gives CDR1 PRHDT, CDR2 FYEKMQ (reference sequence). CDR3 DNA: TGTGCCAGCAGCTTAGAATCCGAGCAGTACTTC. Encoded protein: CASSLESEQYF.

This clone was seen once. The chain employs TRBV6-6 and TRBJ1-3; 7 bases align to TRBD1. Germline V gene sequence: CDR1 MNHNY, CDR2 SVGAGI (reference sequence). This CDR3 is 16 amino acids long. V gave up 7 bases and J gave up 0 bases; unmatched junction bases: 9. CDR3 DNA: TGTGCCAGCACGCGGGCCGGACAGGTCTCTGGAAACACCATATATTTT. As protein: CASTRAGQVSGNTIYF.

This chain uses TRBV4-2 with TRBJ2-5; tentatively, D is TRBD1 or TRBD2 (5 bases each). Germline V lookup: CDR1 LGHNA, CDR2 YNFKEQ. Between the trimmed V and J ends, which lost 3 bases and 7 bases, there was a span of 15 bases. The CDR3 length is 14 residues. The DNA for the CDR3 is TGTGCCAGCAGCCAGGGGACGCCGCTGGGGACCCAGTACTTC. Translation gives CASSQGTPLGTQYF.

The chain links TRBV6-6 to TRBJ2-1; perhaps D is TRBD1 or TRBD2 (6 bases each). Looked up from germline, CDR1 is MNHNY and CDR2 is SVGAGI (reference sequence). The CDR3 length is 14 residues. Trimming left V 0 bases short and J 5 bases short, with 8 bases between. The chain's CDR3 is CASSYSRGDNEQFF. The CDR3 DNA reads TGTGCCAGCAGTTACTCGAGGGGGGACAATGAGCAGTTCTTC.

The chain is built from TRBV24-1 and TRBJ1-5, with D tentatively TRBD1 (5 bases). This CDR3 contains 14 residues. Trimming left V 5 bases short and J 2 bases short, with 9 bases between. Germline lookup yields CDR1 KGHDR and CDR2 SFDVKD. The CDR3 loop reads CATSGQGGNQPQHF. The CDR3 region has the DNA TGTGCCACCAGTGGGCAGGGCGGCAATCAGCCCCAGCATTTT.

The CDR3 spells CASSQATRGNYGYTF. The DNA for the CDR3 is TGCGCCAGCAGCCAAGCGACCAGGGGAAACTATGGCTACACCTTC. The rearrangement links TRBV4-3 to TRBJ1-2, with D maybe TRBD1 (6 bases). V gave up 1 base and J gave up 2 bases, with 11 bases separating them. CDR1 is LGHNA, CDR2 YSLEER, per germline. CDR3 length: 15 amino acids.

The chain is built from TRBV7-3 and TRBJ2-5, with D unclear. V was clipped by 2 bases and J by 3 bases, with 7 bases between them. The CDR3 spans 13 residues. Germline values: CDR1 SGHTA, CDR2 FQGTGA. CDR3 protein: CASSLYAEETQYF. CDR3 in DNA: TGTGCCAGCAGCTTATACGCGGAAGAGACCCAGTACTTC.

The chain uses TRBV5-4 and TRBJ1-6; D might be TRBD1 (5 bases). V lost 5 bases and J lost 0, with 12 bases in between. CDR3 length equals 16 residues. Germline lookup yields CDR1 SGHNT and CDR2 YYREEE (reference sequence). The CDR3 sequence: CASRSQGNSYNSPLHF. The CDR3 region has the DNA TGTGCCAGCAGGTCTCAGGGAAACTCCTATAATTCACCCCTCCACTTT. Combining the CDR3 with reference TRBV5-4 and TRBJ1-6 gives the whole variable domain ETGVTQSPTHLIKTRGQQVTLRCSSQSGHNTVSWYQQALGQGPQFIFQYYREEENGRGNFPPRFSGLQFPNYSSELNVNALELDDSALYLCASRSQGNSYNSPLHFGNGTRLTVT.

The chain recombines TRBV6-5 with TRBJ1-4; the D gene is possibly TRBD1 (5 bases). The CDR3 spans 14 residues. Germline V CDR1 and CDR2: MNHEY, SVGAGI. Between the trimmed V and J ends, which lost 2 bases and 8 bases, there was a span of 12 bases. DNA of the CDR3: TGTGCCAGCAGTTACGGGGGAGTTTACGAAAAACTGTTTTTT. Amino acids: CASSYGGVYEKLFF.

The CDR3 sequence: CASTVGTSGRSFF. CDR3 in DNA: TGTGCCAGCACAGTAGGGACTAGCGGGAGGTCGTTCTTC. The rearrangement uses TRBV2 and TRBJ2-1, with 15 positions matching TRBD2. With 7 bases clipped from V and 15 bases from J, the junction kept 7 bases outside the gene matches. The CDR3 has 13 amino acids. Germline assignment: CDR1 SNHLY and CDR2 FYNNEI. The full variable domain, with the rest looked up from reference TRBV2 and TRBJ2-1, is EPEVTQTPSHQVTQMGQEVILRCVPISNHLYFYWYRQILGQKVEFLVSFYNNEISEKSEIFDDQFSVERPDGSNFTLKIRSTKLEDSAMYFCASTVGTSGRSFFGPGTRLTVL.

The CDR3 sequence: CASSKRTGKLAPSSYEQYV. CDR3 bases: TGTGCCAGCAGCAAAAGGACAGGCAAACTAGCGCCAAGCTCCTACGAGCAGTACGTC. This chain links TRBV21-1 with TRBJ2-7. TRBV21-1 is a pseudogene locus. The CDR3 runs to 19 residues.

This sequence joins TRBV11-2 and TRBJ2-7, with TRBD2 matching over 10 bases. This CDR3 spans 12 amino acids. Germline CDR1 reads SGHAT; CDR2 reads FQNNGV. This CDR3 reads CASKQSSGRPQV. CDR3 nucleotides: TGTGCCAGCAAACAAAGTAGCGGGAGGCCTCAAGTC.

This sequence joins TRBV30 and TRBJ1-1; the D gene is possibly TRBD1 (6 bases). V lost 0 bases and J 4 bases, leaving 12 bases between the germline ends. The germline V gene has CDR1 GTSNPN and CDR2 SVGIG (reference sequence). This CDR3 spans 14 amino acids. The CDR3 DNA is TGTGCCTGGAGTGTGCGGGGGCTGGGCACTGAAGCTTTCTTT. Translating gives CAWSVRGLGTEAFF.

The chain employs TRBV18 and TRBJ2-1; TRBD2 matches 11 bases. Germline V gene data show CDR1 as KGHSH and CDR2 as LQKENI. V was pared by 4 bases and J by 5 bases, with 4 bases of the junction left unmatched. This CDR3 has 15 residues. CDR3 in amino acids: CASSQLAGANNEQFF. The DNA of the CDR3 is TGTGCCAGCTCACAACTAGCGGGAGCGAACAATGAGCAGTTCTTC.